This T cell receptor beta chain was sequenced for a study of T cell clones after liver transplantation. General study findings and limits: In two subjects, few donor cells limited the measurable donor-reactive repertoire.

Sequenced by immunoSEQ multiplex PCR; TCRdb stores in-frame clones only, minus some. The sample comprises around 15,000 clones, approximately 86% of which are singletons, and 28% rests with the top ten. Trimming shortened V by 6 bases and J by 5 bases, and 10 bases separated the two germline ends. Germline CDR1 and CDR2: LNHDA and SQIVND (reference sequence). This CDR3 contains 13 residues. Concerning this clone itself: The antigen remains unidentified.

The rearrangement uses TRBV19 and TRBJ2-2; no clear D gene. The receptor was isolated from a human patient who received a liver transplant. The T cells may partly be graft donor cells. The sample consisted of CD8+ T cells from blood, taken around 48 months after liver transplant. CDR3 residues: CASSTMVTGELFF. CDR3 DNA sequence: TGTGCCAGTAGCACTATGGTTACCGGGGAGCTGTTTTTT.